This T cell receptor beta chain emerged from a study of blood T cell repertoires in COVID-19. For the study at large: COVID-19 samples from acute and convalescent phases originated in the United States, Italy and Spain. Sources were T cells, B-cell-depleted T cells, or PBMCs; the material itself was cDNA or gDNA.

Data came from immunoSEQ multiplex PCR; TCRdb stores just in-frame clones and leaves some out. Of approximately 210,000 clones listed, 84% are singletons. The CDR3 is 12 residues long. From germline, CDR1 is MNHEY and CDR2 SVGAGI. The V and J ends lost 6 bases and 4 bases respectively, with 9 bases between them. The sample comprised peripheral blood. The rearrangement uses TRBV6-5 and TRBJ2-5; D might be TRBD1 (6 bases). The receptor was isolated from a human donor in a cohort sampled during active COVID-19. CDR3 loop: CASRTGPETQYF. The CDR3 DNA is TGTGCCAGCAGAACAGGGCCAGAGACCCAGTACTTC.